The clone carrying this T cell receptor (beta chain) is a singleton in its sample. The data derive from a study of shared T cell receptors in the human thymus. The data were produced by immunoSEQ multiplex PCR, yet TCRdb's version contains in-frame clones alone and is incomplete. This table has about 660,000 clones, over 75% appearing once. Germline-derived CDR1 and CDR2 are MNHEY and SMNVEV (reference sequence). This CDR3 contains 14 residues. The germline V and J ends were trimmed by 5 bases and 1 base, with 11 bases remaining between them. These data also featured in a second study, about human thymus T cells. That report adds: Thymic material originated from resections removed in the course of corrective heart surgery.

This sequence was found in a boy in the first two years of life with a congenital heart defect. Sample: thymocytes. The rearrangement uses TRBV27 and TRBJ1-1, with a weak D call TRBD1 (6 bases). CDR3 bases: TGTGCCAGCAGTCCTCGGACAGAGAACACTGAAGCTTTCTTT. This codes for CASSPRTENTEAFF.